One sample yielded the 7 T cell receptor beta chains listed below, sequenced in a study of control samples from healthy donors and cancer patients (dated by TCRdb to 2018 to 2021). The library was prepared using the immunoSEQ multiplex PCR assay. TCRdb took over this immuneACCESS table, retaining in-frame rearrangements with V and J assigned. Such tables are incomplete; in checked studies, under half of the missing clones stem from an unresolved V gene, and the remainder is unexplained. Recorded for this sample are about 100,000 clones; approximately 86% of them occurred a single time. Around 14% of the sample goes to the ten largest clones. Sequenced input: blood. These receptor sequences come from a man between 25 and 39 years old in good health.

Only one count was recorded for this clone. V and J are TRBV7-9 and TRBJ1-1; no clear D. Trimming took off 4 bases at V and 6 bases at J, with 6 bases between the two ends. The germline CDR1 and CDR2 sequences are SEHNR and FQNEAQ (reference sequence). The CDR3 sequence is 11 residues long. This CDR3 is CASSYHAEAFF. In DNA form, the CDR3 reads TGTGCCAGCAGCTACCACGCTGAAGCTTTCTTT.

Notes on this clone: Other DNA sequences in the same sample also yield this CDR3. This chain connects TRBV3-1 (or the pseudogene TRBV3-2) to TRBJ2-1; D ambiguous. This CDR3 region has 15 residues. Trimming removed 0 bases from V and 1 base from J, with 7 bases in between. Germline CDR1 reads LGHDT; CDR2 reads YNNKEL (reference sequence). CDR3 in amino acids: CASSQDRRSYNEQFF. CDR3 DNA: TGTGCCAGCAGCCAAGATAGGCGTTCCTACAATGAGCAGTTCTTC.

The chain uses TRBV28 and TRBJ1-5, with 7 bases matching TRBD1. The CDR3 has 16 residues. From germline, CDR1 is MDHEN and CDR2 SYDVKM. J was trimmed by 4 bases and V by 1 base; bases with no gene match: 7. The CDR3 DNA reads as TGTGCCAGCAGTTTATCTAAGGGGGCGCGGAATCAGCCCCAGCATTTT. Translated, it gives CASSLSKGARNQPQHF.

This chain joins TRBV4-2 and TRBJ2-2; no firm D call. The V gene's germline CDR1 is LGHNA and CDR2 YNFKEQ. Trimming pared 1 base from V and 6 bases from J, leaving 9 bases between. The CDR3 extends over 14 amino acids. The CDR3 nucleotides are TGTGCCAGCAGCCAAGCGGATAGGCCCGGGGAGCTGTTTTTT. It specifies CASSQADRPGELFF.

The chain employs TRBV5-1 and TRBJ2-5; the match to TRBD2 covers 8 bases. V shed 1 base and J 3 bases; nucleotides not matched to a gene: 8. CDR3 length equals 16 residues. Germline lookup yields CDR1 SGHRS and CDR2 YFSETQ. The CDR3 here is CASSLISGLGEETQYF. CDR3 coding DNA: TGCGCCAGCAGCTTGATTTCGGGACTAGGGGAAGAGACCCAGTACTTC.

The gene calls are TRBV2 and TRBJ2-5, with TRBD1 matching over 10 bases. The CDR3 is 15 amino acids. V lost 7 bases to trimming and J lost 2 bases; unmatched junction nucleotides: 7. Germline V CDR1 and CDR2: SNHLY, FYNNEI. The CDR3 loop is CASTGTGVGQETQYF. Here the CDR3 DNA reads TGTGCCAGCACCGGGACAGGGGTCGGGCAAGAGACCCAGTACTTC.

This chain joins TRBV28 and TRBJ1-5, with 7 nucleotides matching TRBD1. The V segment lost 0 bases and the J segment 4 bases; nucleotides outside the gene matches: 6. The CDR3 extends over 16 amino acids. Germline values: CDR1 MDHEN, CDR2 SYDVKM. The CDR3 DNA sequence: TGTGCCAGCAGTTTATGGGGACAGAACATTAATCAGCCCCAGCATTTT. Its translation is CASSLWGQNINQPQHF.